This is a list of T cell receptor beta chains from one sample in a study of OX40 agonist ivuxolimab in advanced cancers. This table comes from immunoSEQ multiplex PCR, and its TCRdb copy is limited to in-frame clones, with some not included. Among roughly 25,000 clones listed, approximately 80% were seen once. Sequenced material: CD4+ or CD8+ T cells sorted from blood, taken in a trial of the OX40 agonist ivuxolimab. The source is an adult with an advanced solid tumor such as melanoma, head and neck, liver or kidney cancer. Both conserved end residues are part of each CDR3. D genes are given only for firm matches. Not every row has a clone size; where given, it reads once, few, many or a size class.

d_gene | j_gene | len | abundance | v_gene | CDR3aa | CDR3nt
TRBD1 | TRBJ1-2 | 14 | . | TRBV14 | CASSHLGQGTGYTF | TGTGCCAGCAGCCACTTGGGACAGGGCACAGGCTACACCTTC
. | TRBJ2-7 | 13 | . | TRBV6-5 | CASSESSRHEQYF | TGTGCCAGCAGTGAAAGTAGCCGCCACGAGCAGTACTTC
. | TRBJ1-1 | 12 | . | TRBV6-5 | CASRIIGTEAFF | TGTGCCAGCAGGATAATTGGCACTGAAGCTTTCTTT
TRBD1 | TRBJ1-3 | 16 | . | TRBV6-1 | CASSEWTGPSGNTIYF | TGTGCCAGCAGTGAATGGACAGGACCCTCTGGAAACACCATATATTTT
TRBD1 | TRBJ2-3 | 17 | . | TRBV14 | CASSQLIGQGRTDTQYF | TGTGCCAGCAGCCAACTAATTGGACAGGGGCGCACAGATACGCAGTATTTT
TRBD2 | TRBJ2-7 | 16 | . | TRBV7-2 | CASSLGGGGALYEQYF | TGTGCCAGCAGCTTAGGGGGCGGGGGGGCCCTATACGAGCAGTACTTC
. | TRBJ1-5 | 14 | . | TRBV11-1 | CASSPGGYNQPQHF | TGTGCCAGCAGCCCCGGGGGGTACAATCAGCCCCAGCATTTT
. | TRBJ2-7 | 14 | . | TRBV15 | CATSRDYTGYEQYF | TGTGCCACCAGCAGAGATTATACAGGCTACGAGCAGTACTTC
. | TRBJ1-5 | 13 | few | TRBV6-1 | CASSDTWDQPQHF | TGTGCCAGCAGTGACACTTGGGATCAGCCCCAGCATTTT
TRBD2 | TRBJ2-1 | 14 | . | TRBV7-2 | CASSPLLAGDWQFF | TGTGCCAGCAGCCCCCTACTAGCGGGGGACTGGCAGTTCTTC
. | TRBJ1-2 | 14 | few | TRBV19 | CASRVGTSNYGYTF | TGTGCCAGTAGGGTAGGGACTTCTAACTATGGCTACACCTTC
. | TRBJ1-1 | 15 | medium-sized | TRBV9 | CASSVGSGADTEAFF | TGTGCCAGCAGCGTAGGATCGGGGGCTGACACTGAAGCTTTCTTT
TRBD1 | TRBJ2-7 | 14 | . | TRBV7-6 | CASSLFTGDGQQYF | TGTGCCAGCAGCTTATTCACAGGGGATGGGCAGCAGTACTTC
. | TRBJ2-5 | 15 | . | TRBV5-8 | CASSFDTGSYETQYF | TGTGCCAGCAGCTTTGACACAGGGTCATATGAGACCCAGTACTTC
. | TRBJ1-2 | 13 | . | TRBV27 | CASSLQPNYGYTF | TGTGCCAGCAGTTTACAGCCTAACTATGGCTACACCTTC
. | TRBJ2-1 | 15 | . | TRBV7-9 | CASSLKGSRWDEQFF | TGTGCCAGCAGCTTAAAAGGGAGTCGTTGGGATGAGCAGTTCTTC